The 17 T cell receptor beta chains in this list originate from one sample, sequenced in a study of regulatory T cells in long-lasting Graves disease. Arm-PCR of CDR3 regions and iRepertoire HTBI primers were the basis on which TCR beta libraries were built. TCRdb fed the multiplex PCR reads into MiXCR, producing one record per CDR3 protein. This sample has over 450,000 distinct CDR3 sequences, with around 12% found just once. Time point defined: newly diagnosed GD, antithyroid drugs for less than 3 months. Researchers made the TCR library from RNA that was extracted from PBMCs. This same sample was also taken into another study, of T cells in Graves' hyperthyroidism and ophthalmopathy.

The source material was peripheral blood mononuclear cells (PBMCs), sampled at new diagnosis, from a patient treated with antithyroid drugs. The origin of the receptors is a woman aged 25 to 39 with Graves disease.

CDR3 loop: CSARAPWAYGYTF. The CDR3 DNA reads as TGCAGTGCTAGAGCGCCGTGGGCATATGGCTACACCTTC. The V and J genes are TRBV20-1 and TRBJ1-2; the D is unclear. Trimming left V 1 base short and J 5 bases short, with 11 bases between. The CDR3 has 13 amino acids. CDR1 is DFQATT and CDR2 is SNEGSKA in the germline V gene (reference sequence).

The rearrangement uses TRBV7-9 and TRBJ2-7, with 9 bases that match TRBD2. The ends lost 1 base at V and 2 bases at J; junction bases unmatched: 3. Germline CDR1 reads SEHNR; CDR2 reads FQNEAQ (reference sequence). The CDR3 has 15 residues. The CDR3 DNA reads TGTGCCAGCAGCTTAGTAGCGGGAGCCCCCTACGAGCAGTACTTC. It is translated as CASSLVAGAPYEQYF.

The chain links TRBV12-3 or TRBV12-4 to TRBJ2-7, with a weak D call TRBD2 (7 bases). V lost 6 bases and J lost 0, with 21 bases in between. This CDR3 has 17 residues. The CDR3 sequence is CASRGRGAGDFSYEQYF. The DNA of the CDR3 is TGTGCCAGCAGGGGCCGGGGGGCGGGAGACTTCTCCTACGAGCAGTACTTC.

This clonotype occurred many times. The CDR3 DNA reads as TGTGCCAGCTCTATGGGACTAGCTCAAGGGAATGAGCAGTTCTTC. Translated: CASSMGLAQGNEQFF. This chain joins TRBV18 and TRBJ2-1, with 9 bases that match TRBD2. V was clipped by 6 bases and J by 7 bases; unmatched bases: 10. The CDR3 extends over 15 amino acids. Germline loops: CDR1 KGHSH, CDR2 LQKENI.

The chain uses TRBV4-1 and TRBJ2-3; TRBD2 matches 10 bases. J lost 3 bases, V lost 3 bases, and 9 bases had no gene match. CDR1 and CDR2 from the germline V gene are MGHRA and YSYEKL. The CDR3 covers 17 residues. CDR3 coding DNA: TGCGCCAGCAGCCAGATCGGGACTAGCGCGGGAACAGATACGCAGTATTTT. Translation gives CASSQIGTSAGTDTQYF.

This clonotype was observed at least ten times. The DNA for the CDR3 is TGTGCCAGCGGGTTATTGGGGAGGGACTATAACACTGAAGCTTTCTTT. Protein product: CASGLLGRDYNTEAFF. The chain is built from TRBV7-8 and TRBJ1-1; perhaps TRBD1 as D (5 bases). The ends were cut back, 8 bases at V and 2 bases at J, with 21 bases in the middle. CDR3 length: 16 residues. Germline CDR1 reads SGHVS; CDR2 reads FQNEAQ.

This sequence joins TRBV9 and TRBJ2-2, with a tentative D call TRBD1 (6 bases). The CDR3 extends over 15 amino acids. V dropped 4 bases and J dropped 3 bases, with 13 bases sitting between them. Germline V gene data show CDR1 as SGDLS and CDR2 as YYNGEE. The chain's CDR3 is CASSTLQGDTGELFF. The CDR3 DNA is TGTGCCAGCAGCACCCTACAGGGTGACACCGGGGAGCTGTTTTTT. Based on the CDR3 plus reference TRBV9 and TRBJ2-2, the full variable domain is DSGVTQTPKHLITATGQRVTLRCSPRSGDLSVYWYQQSLDQGLQFLIQYYNGEERAKGNILERFSAQQFPDLHSELNLSSLELGDSALYFCASSTLQGDTGELFFGEGSRLTVL.

This clonotype was observed many times. This rearrangement joins TRBV19 to TRBJ1-1, with D hard to call. The germline V gene encodes CDR1 LNHDA and CDR2 SQIVND (reference sequence). The CDR3 extends over 15 amino acids. V was pared by 3 bases and J by 12 bases, with 23 bases between. The CDR3 nucleotides read TGTGCCAGTAGTATTGATTGGACCAGCGGTACGAGAACTTTCTTT. Amino acids: CASSIDWTSGTRTFF.

J is TRBJ2-5 and V is TRBV11-1; 9 bases are shared with TRBD2. Germline V gene data show CDR1 as SGHAT and CDR2 as FQDESV (reference sequence). The CDR3 has 15 amino acids. The J segment lost 5 bases and the V segment lost 3 bases, leaving 7 bases of the junction unmatched. The CDR3 DNA follows: TGTGCCAGCAGCTTTAGCGGGAGAGTCGGGGAGACCCAGTACTTC. Translating it yields CASSFSGRVGETQYF.

This clonotype was recorded at least ten times. This rearrangement joins TRBV7-9 to TRBJ2-3; 11 bases agree with TRBD2. J lost 9 bases, V lost 1 base, and 9 bases had no gene match. This CDR3 spans 16 amino acids. Germline V lookup: CDR1 SEHNR, CDR2 FQNEAQ (reference sequence). The CDR3 coding sequence is TGTGCCAGCAGCTTAGTAGGTCTAGCGGGAGGAGACACGCAGTATTTT. Translated, it gives CASSLVGLAGGDTQYF.

Details on this clonotype: One end of the junction is discordant with germline, which a read error may explain. The rearrangement uses TRBV7-7 and TRBJ2-3, with TRBD1 identical over 12 bases. There are 16 residues in the CDR3. The germline V gene has CDR1 SSHAT and CDR2 FNYEAQ (reference sequence). The CDR3 reads CASSPGQGASTDTQYF. CDR3 DNA: TGTGCTAGCAGCCCGGGACAGGGGGCAAGCACAGATACGCAGTATTTT. Filled out from reference TRBV7-7 and TRBJ2-3, the complete variable domain reads GAGVSQSPRYKVTKRGQDVTLRCDPISSHATLYWYQQALGQGPEFLTYFNYEAQPDKSGLPSDRFSAERPEGSISTLTIQRTEQRDSAMYRCASSPGQGASTDTQYFGPGTRLTVL.

This clonotype was counted ten times or more. This rearrangement joins TRBV3-1 to TRBJ1-2; no reliable D call. The CDR3 covers 13 residues. V lost 1 base to trimming and J lost 6 bases, with 9 bases between them. Germline lookup yields CDR1 LGHDT and CDR2 YNNKEL (reference sequence). CDR3 protein: CASSQGQRDGYTF. In nucleotides, the CDR3 is TGTGCCAGCAGCCAAGGGCAAAGGGATGGCTACACCTTC.

The genes are TRBV20-1 and TRBJ1-3, with unresolved D. The CDR3 covers 15 residues. Germline V gene lookup returns CDR1 DFQATT and CDR2 SNEGSKA (reference sequence). V gave up 2 bases and J gave up 3 bases, with 14 bases separating them. CDR3 coding DNA: TGCAGTGCTAGACCTCTAGGGTCAGGTGGAAACACCATATATTTT. Its protein is CSARPLGSGGNTIYF.

This chain connects TRBV27 to TRBJ1-5; D not certain. V lost 1 base and J lost 4, with 14 bases in between. Per germline, CDR1 MNHEY and CDR2 SMNVEV (reference sequence). This CDR3 contains 16 residues. The CDR3 region has the DNA TGTGCCAGCAGTTTATGGCCTCCAACCAAAAATCAGCCCCAGCATTTT. It encodes CASSLWPPTKNQPQHF.

This clonotype was observed a few times. The rearrangement joins TRBV6-2 or TRBV6-3 to TRBJ2-7, with 12 bases matching TRBD2. V dropped 5 bases and J dropped 6; count of bases not matched to a gene: 20. CDR1 MNHEY and CDR2 SVGEGT come from the germline V gene. This CDR3 comprises 19 residues. The CDR3 protein is CASSAQGALAGGPKAEQYF. The CDR3 bases are TGTGCCAGCAGTGCGCAGGGGGCCCTAGCGGGAGGGCCGAAGGCCGAGCAGTACTTC.

This clonotype was counted many times. This chain connects TRBV18 to TRBJ2-3, with D unresolved. This CDR3 has 18 residues. Trimming removed 1 base from V and 1 base from J, with 18 bases in between. Germline V CDR1 and CDR2: KGHSH, LQKENI. As DNA, the CDR3 is TGTGCCAGCTCACCACTAGGAGTCGCTCAGTCTGGCACAGATACGCAGTATTTT. Translation gives CASSPLGVAQSGTDTQYF.

This clonotype has a count of ten or more. CDR3 amino acids: CASSFLTGGREAFF. The CDR3 DNA follows: TGTGCCAGCAGCTTCCTGACGGGGGGCCGTGAAGCTTTCTTT. This rearrangement joins TRBV28 to TRBJ1-1, with D possibly matching TRBD1 (6 bases). The germline V gene encodes CDR1 MDHEN and CDR2 SYDVKM. This CDR3 has 14 residues. The ends were cut back, 6 bases at V and 7 bases at J, with 18 bases in the middle.